The 26 T cell receptor beta chains given below trace back to one sample, sequenced in a study of cytomegalovirus exposure and HLA in healthy donors (dated by TCRdb to 2016 to 2017). Receptor amplification or capture employed the immunoSEQ multiplex PCR assay. The multiplex PCR relied on a mix of 60 forward primers for TCR Vbeta segments and 13 reverse primers for TCR Jbeta segments. Not all clones reach the TCRdb copy of this immuneACCESS table, which keeps in-frame sequences only. Checked studies attribute under half of the gap to unresolved V genes and leave the rest unexplained. Counted in this sample were fewer than 200,000 clones; 70% to 80% of them appeared once. Jointly, the top ten make up 2.4% of the sample. Sequences were obtained from PBMCs. The receptor source for this set is a man in his 60s in good health and CMV-seronegative.

This clone was detected a few times. The chain employs TRBV5-1 and TRBJ2-4, with D tentatively TRBD2 (6 bases). The CDR3 loop spans 15 amino acids. The V end was cut by 2 bases, the J end by 3 bases, with 12 bases between. From germline, CDR1 is SGHRS and CDR2 YFSETQ. The CDR3 protein is CASSFNPGDKNIQYF. CDR3 in DNA: TGCGCCAGCAGCTTCAACCCGGGGGACAAAAACATTCAGTACTTC.

J is TRBJ2-3 and V is TRBV6-5; possibly TRBD2 for D (7 bases). Trimming shortened V by 5 bases and J by 5 bases, and 14 bases separated the two germline ends. In germline, CDR1 is MNHEY, CDR2 SVGAGI. The CDR3 is made up of 14 amino acids. For the CDR3, the DNA is TGTGCCAGCAGTCGCGGGGGCTACCGAGATACGCAGTATTTT. This gives the protein CASSRGGYRDTQYF.

The chain couples TRBV7-9 to TRBJ2-1, with 8 bases matching TRBD1. J was trimmed by 4 bases and V by 5 bases; bases with no gene match: 4. This CDR3 comprises 14 residues. Germline CDR1 SEHNR, CDR2 FQNEAQ (reference sequence). The CDR3 sequence: CASSPWTGYNEQFF. The CDR3 DNA reads as TGTGCCAGCAGCCCTTGGACAGGGTACAATGAGCAGTTCTTC.

This sequence joins TRBV4-3 and TRBJ2-1; 9 nucleotides agree with TRBD2. The ends lost 2 bases at V and 7 bases at J; junction bases unmatched: 6. Germline-derived CDR1 and CDR2 are LGHNA and YSLEER. The CDR3 contains 15 residues. The CDR3 coding sequence is TGCGCCAGCAGCCAATCTGGACTAGCGACGAATGAGCAGTTCTTC. Its protein is CASSQSGLATNEQFF.

This clone was recorded a few times. This chain joins TRBV2 and TRBJ1-4, with D possibly matching TRBD1 (5 bases). The CDR3 totals 15 residues. Germline V gene data show CDR1 as SNHLY and CDR2 as FYNNEI. Trimming took off 3 bases at V and 9 bases at J, with 17 bases between the two ends. The CDR3 sequence: CASSETLGLYQKLFF. CDR3 DNA: TGTGCCAGCAGTGAGACGTTGGGACTATACCAAAAACTGTTTTTT.

The CDR3 reads CASVKGQGGVDTQYF. The CDR3 nucleotides read TGTGCCAGCGTGAAAGGACAAGGGGGGGTAGATACGCAGTATTTT. The gene calls are TRBV2 and TRBJ2-3, with a weak D call TRBD2 (7 bases). V was clipped by 8 bases and J by 5 bases, with 20 bases between them. Germline V CDR1 and CDR2: SNHLY, FYNNEI. There are 15 residues in the CDR3.

This clone has a handful of counts. This chain connects TRBV30 to TRBJ2-7; no reliable D call. CDR1 and CDR2 (germline): GTSNPN, SVGIG (reference sequence). This CDR3 is 12 amino acids long. V shed 5 bases and J shed 0 bases, with 8 bases lying between them. The CDR3 DNA sequence: TGTGCCTGGGGTGGTAGCTCCTACGAGCAGTACTTC. Its protein product is CAWGGSSYEQYF.

The chain uses TRBV7-8 and TRBJ2-7; no reliable D call. CDR3 length equals 11 residues. Germline V gene sequence: CDR1 SGHVS, CDR2 FQNEAQ. V gave up 5 bases and J gave up 9 bases, with 11 bases separating them. The CDR3 region has the DNA TGTGCCAGCAGCCGAGACTGGGTGCAGTACTTC. Its translation is CASSRDWVQYF.

Here the CDR3 DNA reads TGTGCCAGCAGCCAACGGGGGACCCAGTACTTC. Encoded protein: CASSQRGTQYF. V usage is TRBV2 and J usage is TRBJ2-5, with D perhaps TRBD2 (5 bases). This CDR3 region has 11 residues. CDR1 SNHLY and CDR2 FYNNEI come from the germline V gene. Trimming pared 6 bases from V and 7 bases from J, leaving 9 bases between. Supplemented by reference TRBV2 and TRBJ2-5, the full variable domain reads EPEVTQTPSHQVTQMGQEVILRCVPISNHLYFYWYRQILGQKVEFLVSFYNNEISEKSEIFDDQFSVERPDGSNFTLKIRSTKLEDSAMYFCASSQRGTQYFGPGTRLLVL.

The chain carries TRBV9 and TRBJ2-1; TRBD2 matches at 10 bases. Germline V CDR1 and CDR2: SGDLS, YYNGEE. The trim removed 3 bases at V and 2 bases at J, leaving 2 bases unmatched. This CDR3 is built from 15 residues. CDR3: CASSDSGGAYNEQFF. CDR3 coding DNA: TGTGCCAGCAGCGACAGCGGGGGGGCCTACAATGAGCAGTTCTTC.

CDR3 sequence reads: CAIRLSSGNTIYF. The CDR3 DNA reads TGTGCCATCAGGCTGAGCTCTGGAAACACCATATATTTT. J is TRBJ1-3 and V is TRBV10-3; D gene ambiguous. Germline values: CDR1 ENHRY, CDR2 SYGVKD. The CDR3 spans 13 residues. Trimming took 6 bases from V and 0 from J, leaving 6 bases between them.

The V call is TRBV7-9, the J call TRBJ2-1; 7 positions match TRBD1. The CDR3 runs 15 residues. V trimming: 6 bases; J trimming: 0 bases; junction bases outside the gene matches: 5. From germline, CDR1 is SEHNR and CDR2 FQNEAQ (reference sequence). The CDR3 DNA reads TGTGCCAGCAGTAAGGACAGGAGCTCCTACAATGAGCAGTTCTTC. The encoded protein is CASSKDRSSYNEQFF.

The genes are TRBV19 and TRBJ2-1; 9 bases line up with TRBD1. With V trimmed by 4 bases and J by 9 bases, 13 bases remained unmatched. Germline values: CDR1 LNHDA, CDR2 SQIVND (reference sequence). The CDR3 runs 16 residues. The CDR3, as DNA: TGTGCCAGTAGTAAATCCTCCGGGACAGGGTTCGCTGAGCAGTTCTTC. Protein sequence: CASSKSSGTGFAEQFF.

This sequence joins TRBV11-3 and TRBJ1-1, with 10 bases lining up with TRBD1. The CDR3 contains 15 residues. Losses at the gene ends were 1 base for V and 5 bases for J; bases not matched to a gene: 4. The germline gives CDR1 SGHNT, CDR2 YENEEA. The CDR3 DNA reads as TGTGCCAGCAGCTTAGGGGACAGGGGTGGGACTGAAGCTTTCTTT. Amino acid sequence: CASSLGDRGGTEAFF.

This chain joins TRBV30 and TRBJ2-7; 7 bases line up with TRBD2. The V gene end was trimmed by 0 bases and the J gene end by 6 bases; junction bases not matched to a gene: 5. Germline loops: CDR1 GTSNPN, CDR2 SVGIG (reference sequence). This CDR3 is built from 13 residues. In DNA form, the CDR3 reads TGTGCCTGGAGTGTGCGGGAGCTGGGCGAGCAGTACTTC. Protein sequence: CAWSVRELGEQYF. Full variable domain (remainder filled in from reference TRBV30 and TRBJ2-7): SQTIHQWPATLVQPVGSPLSLECTVEGTSNPNLYWYRQAAGRGLQLLFYSVGIGQISSEVPQNLSASRPQDRQFILSSKKLLLSDSGFYLCAWSVRELGEQYFGPGTRLTVT.

The chain carries TRBV9 and TRBJ2-7; 7 bases fit TRBD1. The germline gives CDR1 SGDLS, CDR2 YYNGEE. Losses at the gene ends were 0 bases for V and 9 bases for J; bases not matched to a gene: 15. The CDR3 length is 16 residues. The CDR3: CASSVVPTGSKSGQYF. As DNA, the CDR3 is TGTGCCAGCAGCGTAGTTCCGACAGGGTCAAAAAGCGGGCAGTACTTC.

The V call is TRBV7-7, the J call TRBJ2-1; a weak D match, TRBD2 (6 bases). In germline, CDR1 is SSHAT, CDR2 FNYEAQ (reference sequence). The CDR3 length is 16 residues. For the CDR3, the DNA is TGTGCTAGTCCATGGAGGGGTGAGGGCTCCTACAATGAGCAGTTCTTC. Translating it yields CASPWRGEGSYNEQFF.

This clone was observed a single time. This chain joins TRBV7-8 and TRBJ1-2, with 10 nucleotides matching TRBD1. Germline assignment: CDR1 SGHVS and CDR2 FQNEAQ. The CDR3 covers 15 residues. The junction had 12 bases not matched to a gene; V was cut back by 6 bases and J by 8 bases. The CDR3 DNA sequence: TGTGCCAGCAGACCTCGACAGGGGGCGGTAGGCGGCTACACCTTC. This sequence encodes CASRPRQGAVGGYTF.

The CDR3 DNA reads as TGTGCCAGCAGTTCGGATGGCTACACCTTC. The encoded protein is CASSSDGYTF. The chain recombines TRBV28 with TRBJ1-2; D gene unclear. The length of the CDR3 is 10 residues. CDR1 and CDR2 (germline): MDHEN, SYDVKM. The V end lost 4 bases, the J end lost 6 bases, and 3 bases lay between the germline ends.

The chain combines TRBV2 with TRBJ1-2; D is possibly TRBD1 (6 bases). The CDR3 extends over 17 amino acids. Per germline, CDR1 SNHLY and CDR2 FYNNEI. Trimming took off 2 bases at V and 1 base at J, with 17 bases between the two ends. The CDR3 sequence is CASSERTWGGHNYGYTF. CDR3 nucleotide sequence: TGTGCCAGCAGTGAACGGACTTGGGGGGGACATAACTATGGCTACACCTTC. Drawing the rest from reference TRBV2 and TRBJ1-2, the complete variable domain is EPEVTQTPSHQVTQMGQEVILRCVPISNHLYFYWYRQILGQKVEFLVSFYNNEISEKSEIFDDQFSVERPDGSNFTLKIRSTKLEDSAMYFCASSERTWGGHNYGYTFGSGTRLTVV.

This chain connects TRBV7-8 to TRBJ2-2; the match to TRBD1 covers 8 bases. The CDR3 runs 15 residues. V lost 6 bases, J lost 3 bases, and 6 bases stayed unmatched. Per the germline V gene, CDR1 is SGHVS and CDR2 is FQNEAQ. The CDR3 sequence is CASRFGQGYTGELFF. As DNA, the CDR3 is TGTGCCAGCAGGTTTGGACAGGGATACACCGGGGAGCTGTTTTTT.

The rearrangement links TRBV7-8 to TRBJ1-2; perhaps TRBD1 as D (6 bases). Trimming pared 3 bases from V and 0 bases from J, leaving 8 bases between. CDR1 is SGHVS, CDR2 FQNEAQ, per germline. The CDR3 is made up of 14 amino acids. The CDR3 is CASSLGHSNYGYTF. As DNA, the CDR3 is TGTGCCAGCAGCTTGGGACACTCTAACTATGGCTACACCTTC.

The V gene is TRBV2, the J gene TRBJ1-2; 7 nucleotides line up with TRBD1. V trimming: 1 base; J trimming: 6 bases; junction bases outside the gene matches: 8. CDR3 length: 15 residues. Germline CDR1 SNHLY, CDR2 FYNNEI. The CDR3 DNA reads TGTGCCAGCAGTGAAGGGAGGGGGCGCAGGCATGGCTACACCTTC. This translates into CASSEGRGRRHGYTF.

J is TRBJ2-1 and V is TRBV28; tentative D call: TRBD2 (5 bases). With 4 bases removed from V and 0 bases from J, the gap between germline ends came to 16 bases. The CDR3 length is 17 residues. CDR1 MDHEN and CDR2 SYDVKM come from the germline V gene. The CDR3 nucleotides read TGTGCCAGCAGTTACCAACGGGGTACCCACTCCTACAATGAGCAGTTCTTC. This sequence encodes CASSYQRGTHSYNEQFF.

The chain combines TRBV2 with TRBJ2-7; 11 nucleotides agree with TRBD1. The junction had 1 base not matched to a gene; V was cut back by 6 bases and J by 0 bases. This CDR3 region has 14 residues. CDR1 is SNHLY, CDR2 FYNNEI, per germline. The CDR3 reads CASSGQGASYEQYF. The CDR3 bases are TGTGCCAGCAGCGGACAGGGGGCCTCCTACGAGCAGTACTTC.

A few counts support this clone. The chain recombines TRBV6-1 with TRBJ1-3, with a tentative D call TRBD1 (6 bases). Germline V gene lookup returns CDR1 MNHNS and CDR2 SASEGT. The CDR3 runs to 16 residues. V was clipped by 3 bases and J by 3 bases, with 15 bases between them. Here the CDR3 reads CASSEPTTGYGNTIYF. In nucleotides, the CDR3 is TGTGCCAGCAGTGAGCCTACTACAGGGTATGGAAACACCATATATTTT.